The 26 T cell receptor beta chains given below trace back to one sample, sequenced in a study of T cells after yellow fever vaccination. TCRdb passed the 5' RACE reads through MiXCR, listing each CDR3 protein once. The table has hundreds of thousands of distinct CDR3 sequences, approximately 15% seen once; the top ten hold about 14%. The sequencing used PBMCs, collected on the day of the yellow fever booster vaccination. These receptors originate from a man aged 25 to 40 who received the YFV17D yellow fever vaccine.

The CDR3 protein is CASTDTRRFNQPQHF. CDR3 in DNA: TGTGCCAGCACTGACACCCGGCGGTTCAATCAGCCCCAGCATTTT. The V gene is TRBV6-2 or TRBV6-3, the J gene TRBJ1-5; D gene ambiguous. V was pared by 7 bases and J by 3 bases, with 16 bases between. The CDR3 extends over 15 amino acids. Germline loops: CDR1 MNHEY, CDR2 SVGEGT.

In this sample, this clonotype turned up a few times. V is TRBV9 and J is TRBJ1-5, with D unclear. CDR3 size: 13 residues. Trimming took off 0 bases at V and 1 base at J, with 2 bases between the two ends. CDR1 SGDLS and CDR2 YYNGEE come from the germline V gene. Here the CDR3 DNA reads TGTGCCAGCAGCGTAGAAAGCAATCAGCCCCAGCATTTT. Its protein is CASSVESNQPQHF.

The sample holds a few counts of this clonotype. The chain combines TRBV14 with TRBJ1-6; D not certain. Germline loops: CDR1 SGHDN, CDR2 FVKESK. The CDR3 length is 13 residues. Trimming left V 4 bases short and J 8 bases short, with 9 bases between. CDR3 DNA sequence: TGTGCCAGCAGCCTTGTCCCAGATTCACCCCTCCACTTT. Protein: CASSLVPDSPLHF.

This clonotype was found a few times. This sequence joins TRBV29-1 and TRBJ2-7; 9 nucleotides agree with TRBD1. The CDR3 is made up of 14 amino acids. J gave up 6 bases and V 6 bases, and 12 bases lay outside the gene matches. Looked up from germline, CDR1 is SQVTM and CDR2 is ANQGSEA. The CDR3 DNA reads TGCAGCGTCCTTCACTCCGGGACAGGGCTCGAGCAGTACTTC. Residues: CSVLHSGTGLEQYF.

This clonotype has only a few counts. The CDR3 here is CASSQGAQNYGYTF. The CDR3 nucleotides are TGTGCCAGCAGCCAAGGGGCGCAGAACTATGGCTACACCTTC. The rearrangement links TRBV3-1 to TRBJ1-2; no firm D call. The CDR3 loop spans 14 amino acids. The V gene's germline CDR1 is LGHDT and CDR2 YNNKEL (reference sequence). Deletions cut 1 base from V and 2 bases from J, with 8 bases between.

J is TRBJ2-5 and V is TRBV5-1, with 11 bases lining up with TRBD2. This CDR3 comprises 16 residues. Trimming removed 2 bases from V and 4 bases from J; junction bases left unmatched: 7. The germline CDR1 and CDR2 sequences are SGHRS and YFSETQ. CDR3 sequence: CASSFDSGRAGETQYF. In nucleotides, the CDR3 is TGCGCCAGCAGCTTCGATAGCGGGAGGGCCGGAGAGACCCAGTACTTC.

This clonotype was counted between two and nine times. The V gene is TRBV6-2 or TRBV6-3, the J gene TRBJ2-2; D remains unclear. The CDR3 contains 20 residues. Germline CDR1 is MNHEY and CDR2 is SVGEGT. The V gene lost 2 bases and the J gene lost 0 bases, with 22 bases spanning the gap. CDR3 bases: TGTGCCAGCAGTTACCCCATAAAGACACATAACTACGCGAACACCGGGGAGCTGTTTTTT. Protein product: CASSYPIKTHNYANTGELFF.

There are a few counts of this clonotype. The chain recombines TRBV9 with TRBJ2-3; 8 nucleotides match TRBD2. CDR1 is SGDLS and CDR2 is YYNGEE in the germline V gene. The CDR3 is 17 residues long. V trimming: 3 bases; J trimming: 2 bases; junction bases outside the gene matches: 11. The CDR3 reads CASSAPTSGRLTDTQYF. CDR3 nucleotides: TGTGCCAGCAGCGCCCCCACTAGCGGACGACTCACAGATACGCAGTATTTT.

V gene TRBV6-2 or TRBV6-3 combines with J gene TRBJ2-1; 11 nucleotides align to TRBD2. CDR3 length: 16 residues. V lost 2 bases to trimming and J lost 5 bases; unmatched junction nucleotides: 5. CDR1 and CDR2 (germline): MNHEY, SVGEGT. The CDR3 loop reads CASSYILAGVNNEQFF. CDR3 coding DNA: TGTGCCAGCAGTTACATACTAGCGGGAGTCAACAATGAGCAGTTCTTC.

This clonotype was seen more than once but under ten times. This chain uses TRBV15 with TRBJ1-3; TRBD1 might be the D (5 bases). With 5 bases removed from V and 5 bases from J, the gap between germline ends came to 10 bases. Germline CDR1 and CDR2: LNHNV and YYDKDF (reference sequence). The CDR3 runs to 13 residues. The CDR3 DNA reads TGTGCCACCAGCGGGGGGGGACGAAACACCATATATTTT. Translated, it gives CATSGGGRNTIYF.

The CDR3, as DNA: TGTGCCAGCACCAGACCTCGCGGGGGTGAAGCTTTCTTT. Translating gives CASTRPRGGEAFF. The gene calls are TRBV7-9 and TRBJ1-1, with D tentatively TRBD1 (5 bases). V was pared by 7 bases and J by 7 bases, with 16 bases between. Germline lookup yields CDR1 SEHNR and CDR2 FQNEAQ (reference sequence). The CDR3 runs to 13 residues.

There are a few counts of this clonotype. CDR3 residues: CASSWTTGDGTQYF. The CDR3 nucleotides are TGCGCCAGCAGCTGGACGACAGGGGATGGGACCCAGTACTTC. J is TRBJ2-5 and V is TRBV5-1; TRBD1 agrees at 8 bases. The CDR3 is made up of 14 amino acids. Germline values: CDR1 SGHRS, CDR2 YFSETQ. The J segment lost 7 bases and the V segment lost 3 bases, leaving 8 bases of the junction unmatched.

This clonotype has only a few counts. This chain links TRBV4-2 with TRBJ2-5; D gene ambiguous. CDR1 LGHNA and CDR2 YNFKEQ come from the germline V gene. CDR3 length: 12 residues. Deletions cut 5 bases from V and 5 bases from J, with 9 bases between. The CDR3 sequence: CASSIDRETQYF. CDR3 DNA sequence: TGTGCCAGCAGCATCGACCGGGAGACCCAGTACTTC.

This clonotype was detected a few times. The genes are TRBV6-5 and TRBJ2-5; 8 positions agree with TRBD2. Germline CDR1 reads MNHEY; CDR2 reads SVGAGI. The CDR3 is 16 residues long. Trimming at V came to 4 bases and at J to 7 bases, leaving 14 bases not matched to a gene. The CDR3 is CASSFGLAGLSGTQYF. CDR3 sequence (DNA): TGTGCCAGCAGTTTTGGACTAGCCGGGTTGTCTGGGACCCAGTACTTC.

V and J are TRBV7-2 and TRBJ2-2; D possibly uses TRBD1 or TRBD2 (5 bases each). Looked up from germline, CDR1 is SGHTA and CDR2 is FQGNSA. V was pared by 5 bases and J by 7 bases, with 17 bases between. This CDR3 contains 15 residues. The CDR3 region is CASSPEPGSVGELFF. CDR3 coding DNA: TGTGCCAGCAGCCCGGAGCCAGGGAGTGTCGGGGAGCTGTTTTTT.

The chain employs TRBV18 and TRBJ2-3; 7 bases agree with TRBD2. CDR1 and CDR2 from the germline V gene are KGHSH and LQKENI. The CDR3 sequence is 18 residues long. J was trimmed by 2 bases and V by 3 bases; bases with no gene match: 14. The CDR3 region is CASSPQVAGAILTDTQYF. CDR3 bases: TGTGCCAGCTCACCCCAAGTGGCGGGAGCAATTCTCACAGATACGCAGTATTTT. Based on the CDR3 plus reference TRBV18 and TRBJ2-3, the full variable domain is NAGVMQNPRHLVRRRGQEARLRCSPMKGHSHVYWYRQLPEEGLKFMVYLQKENIIDESGMPKERFSAEFPKEGPSILRIQQVVRGDSAAYFCASSPQVAGAILTDTQYFGPGTRLTVL.

The V and J genes are TRBV5-1 and TRBJ2-7, with D unclear. From germline, CDR1 is SGHRS and CDR2 YFSETQ. The CDR3 consists of 12 residues. The V end lost 5 bases, the J end lost 3 bases, and 9 bases lay between the germline ends. CDR3 residues: CASRRDVYEQYF. In nucleotides, the CDR3 is TGCGCCAGCAGACGCGACGTCTACGAGCAGTACTTC.

This clonotype was recorded many times. The V gene is TRBV5-1, the J gene TRBJ2-7; 10 nucleotides line up with TRBD2. The CDR3 covers 17 residues. The V gene's germline CDR1 is SGHRS and CDR2 YFSETQ. After removal of 3 bases from V and 2 bases from J, the junction contained 11 bases not matched to a gene. As DNA, the CDR3 is TGCGCCAGCAGCTCGTACCCCACTAGCGGGAAAACCTACGAGCAGTACTTC. Protein sequence: CASSSYPTSGKTYEQYF.

This clonotype was observed a handful of times. The rearrangement uses TRBV7-2 and TRBJ2-1, with 10 nucleotides matching TRBD2. V gave up 5 bases and J gave up 13 bases; unmatched junction bases: 5. This CDR3 is built from 12 residues. Per the germline V gene, CDR1 is SGHTA and CDR2 is FQGNSA. CDR3: CASSPPSGRQFF. The DNA of the CDR3 is TGTGCCAGCAGCCCACCTAGCGGGAGACAGTTCTTC.

This clonotype showed up just a few times. The V call is TRBV7-2, the J call TRBJ2-3, with D maybe TRBD2 (5 bases). Germline-derived CDR1 and CDR2 are SGHTA and FQGNSA. The CDR3 is 14 residues long. Trimming cost V 2 bases and J 3 bases, with 9 bases left between them. The CDR3: CASSLQTTTDTQYF. The CDR3 coding sequence is TGTGCCAGCAGCTTACAGACTACTACAGATACGCAGTATTTT.

The genes are TRBV10-2 and TRBJ2-3; D is undetermined. Trimming shortened V by 2 bases and J by 4 bases, and 16 bases separated the two germline ends. The CDR3 is 16 amino acids. Germline V gene data show CDR1 as WSHSY and CDR2 as SAAADI. The CDR3 here is CASSEHSRIGADTQYF. DNA for the CDR3: TGCGCCAGCAGTGAGCACTCCAGAATTGGGGCAGATACGCAGTATTTT.

This chain joins TRBV7-2 and TRBJ2-3; D possibly matches TRBD1 or TRBD2 (5 bases each). Trimming shortened V by 0 bases and J by 4 bases, and 8 bases separated the two germline ends. Germline V gives CDR1 SGHTA, CDR2 FQGNSA. The CDR3 has 14 amino acids. The chain's CDR3 is CASSLAQGPDTQYF. The CDR3 coding sequence is TGTGCCAGCAGCTTAGCGCAGGGACCAGATACGCAGTATTTT.

This clonotype has a handful of counts. The chain carries TRBV27 and TRBJ1-1, with D uncertain. The length of the CDR3 is 15 residues. The V end lost 6 bases, the J end lost 0 bases, and 14 bases lay between the germline ends. The germline V gene encodes CDR1 MNHEY and CDR2 SMNVEV (reference sequence). The CDR3 spells CASRPMRGLNTEAFF. CDR3 nucleotides: TGTGCCAGCAGGCCCATGAGAGGACTGAACACTGAAGCTTTCTTT.

This clonotype was counted a few times. V gene TRBV7-6 combines with J gene TRBJ2-5; possible D gene TRBD2, 6 bases. CDR3 size: 14 residues. V lost 5 bases, J lost 4 bases, and 14 bases lay in between. CDR1 is SGHVS, CDR2 FNYEAQ, per germline. The CDR3 sequence: CASSLGSGGETQYF. The CDR3 bases are TGTGCCAGCAGCCTCGGGAGCGGTGGAGAGACCCAGTACTTC.

In nucleotides, the CDR3 is TGCAGTGCTACTCCACCGGGCTCCTACAATGAGCAGTTCTTC. It translates to CSATPPGSYNEQFF. V and J are TRBV20-1 and TRBJ2-1; no clear D gene. V was cut by 4 bases and J by 0 bases, with 10 bases left in between. CDR3 size: 14 residues. Germline V gives CDR1 DFQATT, CDR2 SNEGSKA (reference sequence).

The table lists this clonotype with many counts. The chain is built from TRBV7-2 and TRBJ2-7; D gene unclear. Germline-derived CDR1 and CDR2 are SGHTA and FQGNSA. Trimming stripped 6 bases from V and 7 bases from J, with 10 bases between. The CDR3 spans 11 residues. The CDR3 DNA reads as TGTGCCAGCAGTTTGGTAGGGGAGCAGTACTTC. Translating gives CASSLVGEQYF.